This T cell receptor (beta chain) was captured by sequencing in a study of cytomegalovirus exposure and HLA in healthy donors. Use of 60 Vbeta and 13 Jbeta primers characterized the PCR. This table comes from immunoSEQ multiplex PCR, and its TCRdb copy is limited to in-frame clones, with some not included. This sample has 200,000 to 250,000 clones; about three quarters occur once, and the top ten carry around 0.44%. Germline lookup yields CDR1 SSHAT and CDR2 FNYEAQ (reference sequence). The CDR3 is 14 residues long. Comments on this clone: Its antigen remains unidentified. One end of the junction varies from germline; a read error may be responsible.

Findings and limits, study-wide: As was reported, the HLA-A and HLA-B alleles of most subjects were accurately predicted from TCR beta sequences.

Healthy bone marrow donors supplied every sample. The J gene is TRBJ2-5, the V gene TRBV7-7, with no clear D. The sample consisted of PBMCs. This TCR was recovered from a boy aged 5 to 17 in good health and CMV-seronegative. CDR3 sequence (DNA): TGTGCTAGCAGCCTCCTCGGTTTACGAGAGACCCAGTACTTC. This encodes CASSLLGLRETQYF.